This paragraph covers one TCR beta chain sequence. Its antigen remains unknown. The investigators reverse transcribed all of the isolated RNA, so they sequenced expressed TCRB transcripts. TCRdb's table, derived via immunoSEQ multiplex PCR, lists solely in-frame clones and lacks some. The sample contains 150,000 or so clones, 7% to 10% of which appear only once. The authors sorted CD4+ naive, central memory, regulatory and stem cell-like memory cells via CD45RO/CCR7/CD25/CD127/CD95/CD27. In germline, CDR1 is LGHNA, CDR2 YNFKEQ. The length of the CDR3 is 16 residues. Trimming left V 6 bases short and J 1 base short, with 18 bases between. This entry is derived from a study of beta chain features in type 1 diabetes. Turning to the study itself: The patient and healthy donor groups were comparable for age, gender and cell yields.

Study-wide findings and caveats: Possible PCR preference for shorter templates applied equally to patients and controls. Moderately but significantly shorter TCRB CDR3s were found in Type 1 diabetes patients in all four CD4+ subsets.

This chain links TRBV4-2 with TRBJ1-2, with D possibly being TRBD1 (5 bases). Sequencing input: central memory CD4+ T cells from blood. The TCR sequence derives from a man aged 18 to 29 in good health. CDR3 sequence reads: CASSQNPQGDNYGYTF. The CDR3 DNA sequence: TGTGCCAGCAGTCAAAACCCCCAAGGGGATAACTATGGCTACACCTTC.